The rows below give T cell receptor beta chains drawn from one sample of a study of regulatory T cells in long-lasting Graves disease. TCRdb called the multiplex PCR reads again in MiXCR, with one record for every CDR3 protein. The table records approximately 400,000 distinct CDR3 sequences, roughly 24% of them present only once. The sample consisted of peripheral blood mononuclear cells (PBMCs), taken when the disease was refractory, from a patient treated with antithyroid drugs. The receptors here all came from a middle-aged woman with Graves disease. Each CDR3 is given with its conserved first and last residue. Fields, in order: clone size, CDR3 length, V gene, J gene, D gene, CDR3 protein, CDR3 DNA. A D gene is named only where the DNA matches it firmly. The listing skips clone size in some rows; elsewhere it reads once, few, many or a size class.

many	14	TRBV29-1	TRBJ1-4	-	CSVEEGPSDEKLFF	TGCAGCGTTGAAGAGGGCCCTTCGGATGAAAAACTGTTTTTT
many	13	TRBV2	TRBJ1-1	-	CASDPGEVTEAFF	TGTGCCAGCGACCCCGGGGAAGTCACTGAAGCTTTCTTT
many	15	TRBV12-3/TRBV12-4	TRBJ2-5	TRBD1	CASSRGQGTEETQYF	TGTGCCAGCAGCCGCGGACAGGGGACTGAAGAGACCCAGTACTTC
few	16	TRBV5-6	TRBJ2-5	-	CASSFPSGGKSETQYF	TGTGCCAGCAGCTTTCCCAGTGGGGGGAAATCAGAGACCCAGTACTTC
few	13	TRBV7-9	TRBJ1-2	-	CASSIGTVYGYTF	TGTGCCAGCAGCATAGGGACCGTCTATGGCTACACCTTC
-	14	TRBV19	TRBJ2-1	TRBD2	CASSIGLAGDGQFF	TGTGCCAGTAGTATTGGTCTAGCGGGAGATGGGCAGTTCTTC
-	16	TRBV6-5	TRBJ2-1	-	CASSYSEQSSYNEQFF	TGTGCCAGCAGTTACTCGGAGCAAAGCTCCTACAATGAGCAGTTCTTC
many	13	TRBV5-1	TRBJ1-1	-	CASSGDPSKEAFF	TGCGCCAGCAGCGGGGACCCCTCGAAGGAAGCTTTCTTT
-	15	TRBV18	TRBJ2-5	-	CASSPRNEYQETQYF	TGTGCCAGCTCACCAAGGAACGAGTACCAAGAGACCCAGTACTTC
few	14	TRBV2	TRBJ2-2	-	CASSPGFWAGELFF	TGTGCCAGCAGCCCGGGGTTTTGGGCCGGGGAGCTGTTTTTT
-	15	TRBV6-1	TRBJ2-1	-	CASSIAQGLYNEQFF	TGTGCCAGCAGTATAGCCCAAGGCCTGTACAATGAGCAGTTCTTC
-	17	TRBV11-2	TRBJ2-3	TRBD2	CASSPGLLAHFTDTQYF	TGTGCCAGCAGCCCCGGCTTACTAGCGCACTTCACAGATACGCAGTATTTT
many	13	TRBV11-2	TRBJ2-7	-	CASSLDRIYEQYF	TGTGCCAGCAGTCTTGACAGGATCTACGAGCAGTACTTC
-	11	TRBV19	TRBJ1-1	-	CASKTGPEAFF	TGTGCCAGTAAAACAGGGCCAGAAGCTTTCTTT
-	16	TRBV7-9	TRBJ2-5	-	CASSLVLRGTQETQYF	TGTGCCAGCAGCTTGGTCCTCCGCGGGACCCAAGAGACCCAGTACTTC
few	14	TRBV7-9	TRBJ1-2	-	CASSPFGINYGYTF	TGTGCCAGCAGCCCGTTTGGGATAAACTATGGCTACACCTTC
-	14	TRBV6-2/TRBV6-3	TRBJ2-1	-	CASKGRRGYNEQFF	TGTGCCAGCAAGGGTAGACGAGGCTACAATGAGCAGTTCTTC
-	14	TRBV20-1	TRBJ2-7	-	CSAGGKGGSYEQYF	TGCAGTGCTGGAGGGAAAGGTGGATCCTACGAGCAGTACTTC
many	14	TRBV20-1	TRBJ2-7	TRBD2	CSARKLAGSSEQYF	TGCAGTGCTAGGAAACTAGCGGGATCAAGTGAGCAGTACTTC
many	15	TRBV2	TRBJ1-6	TRBD1	CASSRRQGTNSPLHF	TGTGCCAGCAGTCGCCGACAGGGTACTAATTCACCCCTCCACTTT
many	12	TRBV14	TRBJ2-7	-	CASSQGLSWQYF	TGTGCCAGCAGCCAAGGACTTAGCTGGCAGTACTTC
many	14	TRBV27	TRBJ1-6	TRBD1	CASSWDSANSPLHF	TGTGCCAGCAGTTGGGACAGCGCAAATTCACCCCTCCACTTT
many	14	TRBV2	TRBJ2-7	-	CASSDSYGDYEQYF	TGTGCCAGCAGCGATAGCTACGGTGACTACGAGCAGTACTTC
-	16	TRBV6-1	TRBJ2-2	-	CASSLRAYGNTGELFF	TGTGCCAGCAGCTTGCGGGCATATGGGAACACCGGGGAGCTGTTTTTT
many	13	TRBV10-3	TRBJ2-5	-	CAISVNSPETQYF	TGTGCCATCAGTGTCAACTCCCCGGAGACCCAGTACTTC
many	17	TRBV20-1	TRBJ2-2	TRBD2	CSARSLAGGSNTGELFF	TGCAGTGCTAGGTCGCTAGCGGGAGGCTCGAACACCGGGGAGCTGTTTTTT
few	14	TRBV19	TRBJ2-2	-	CASSSGMGTGELFF	TGTGCCAGTAGTTCAGGGATGGGCACCGGGGAGCTGTTTTTT
-	14	TRBV27	TRBJ2-5	TRBD2	CASSYLAGEETQYF	TGTGCCAGCAGTTACCTCGCGGGAGAAGAGACCCAGTACTTC
-	13	TRBV18	TRBJ2-4	-	CASSRLDRNIQYF	TGTGCCAGCTCACGCCTGGACAGAAACATTCAGTACTTC
many	15	TRBV28	TRBJ2-7	-	CASSGPGRLLYEQYF	TGTGCCAGCAGCGGTCCCGGGCGGCTTCTCTACGAGCAGTACTTC
-	12	TRBV10-3	TRBJ2-3	TRBD2	CAISLLATPQYF	TGTGCCATCAGCCTACTAGCGACCCCGCAGTATTTT
few	16	TRBV7-9	TRBJ2-4	-	CASSLVADLAKNIQYF	TGTGCCAGCAGCTTAGTTGCTGACCTAGCCAAAAACATTCAGTACTTC
-	15	TRBV15	TRBJ2-2	TRBD1	CATSRTGQNAGELFF	TGTGCCACCAGCAGGACGGGACAGAACGCCGGGGAGCTGTTTTTT
many	12	TRBV29-1	TRBJ1-1	-	CSAGLMNTEAFF	TGCAGCGCTGGACTTATGAACACTGAAGCTTTCTTT
many	15	TRBV20-1	TRBJ2-7	-	CSARRGEGPLYEQYF	TGCAGTGCTAGAAGGGGGGAGGGCCCTCTGTACGAGCAGTACTTC
once	14	TRBV6-9	TRBJ2-1	-	CASGWKSSYNEQFF	TGTGCCAGCGGTTGGAAGAGCTCCTACAATGAGCAGTTCTTC
many	15	TRBV7-3	TRBJ2-2	TRBD2	CASSLLAANTGELFF	TGTGCCAGCAGTTTACTAGCGGCGAACACCGGGGAGCTGTTTTTT
many	11	TRBV28	TRBJ2-3	-	CASSTGDTQYF	TGTGCCAGCAGCACTGGAGATACGCAGTATTTT
-	17	TRBV9	TRBJ2-7	TRBD2	CASSEGLAEHLLYEQYF	TGTGCCAGCAGCGAGGGGCTAGCGGAACACCTACTGTACGAGCAGTACTTC
few	15	TRBV6-1	TRBJ2-1	TRBD1	CATDTQTGSYNEQFF	TGTGCCACCGACACCCAGACAGGGTCCTACAATGAGCAGTTCTTC
many	16	TRBV28	TRBJ2-6	TRBD2	CASSREGVSGANVLTF	TGTGCCAGCAGCAGGGAGGGAGTATCTGGGGCCAACGTCCTGACTTTC
few	16	TRBV7-2	TRBJ2-7	-	CASSLARDSAGYEQYF	TGTGCCAGCAGCTTAGCGCGGGACTCAGCGGGCTACGAGCAGTACTTC
many	15	TRBV7-9	TRBJ1-1	-	CASSLGSGAHTEAFF	TGTGCCAGCAGCTTAGGGTCGGGGGCTCACACTGAAGCTTTCTTT
many	16	TRBV20-1	TRBJ2-5	-	CSARDSGISWEETQYF	TGCAGTGCTAGAGATTCGGGAATAAGTTGGGAAGAGACCCAGTACTTC
-	15	TRBV5-1	TRBJ2-1	-	CASSLAGVRGNEQFF	TGCGCCAGCAGCTTGGCGGGAGTTCGGGGCAATGAGCAGTTCTTC
-	15	TRBV3-1	TRBJ1-5	-	CASSQGDGYYQPQHF	TGTGCCAGCAGCCAAGGAGACGGCTACTATCAGCCCCAGCATTTT
once	19	TRBV5-6	TRBJ2-2	TRBD1	CASSLGDRAVLGGTGELFF	TGTGCCAGCAGCTTGGGAGACAGGGCCGTGTTAGGGGGCACCGGGGAGCTGTTTTTT
few	14	TRBV5-1	TRBJ1-1	-	CASSPVVRNTEAFF	TGCGCCAGCAGCCCCGTCGTACGGAACACTGAAGCTTTCTTT
-	14	TRBV5-4	TRBJ2-7	-	CASSRTDISYEQYF	TGTGCCAGCAGCCGGACGGACATCTCCTACGAGCAGTACTTC
-	13	TRBV20-1	TRBJ2-7	-	CSAYWDGTYEQYF	TGCAGTGCCTATTGGGACGGAACCTACGAGCAGTACTTC
-	16	TRBV28	TRBJ1-5	-	CASSLSFDSYRQPQHF	TGTGCCAGCAGTTTATCTTTTGACAGTTACCGCCAGCCCCAGCATTTT
-	16	TRBV5-4	TRBJ1-1	-	CASSSSEGTGNTEAFF	TGTGCCAGCAGCTCATCCGAAGGGACGGGGAACACTGAAGCTTTCTTT
many	13	TRBV27	TRBJ2-7	-	CASSLSYKGEQYF	TGTGCCAGCAGTTTATCGTATAAGGGGGAGCAGTACTTC
many	13	TRBV12-3/TRBV12-4	TRBJ2-7	-	CASRLGKSYEQYF	TGTGCCAGCAGACTCGGGAAATCCTACGAGCAGTACTTC
few	15	TRBV20-1	TRBJ2-7	TRBD2	CSARDSPSGTYEQYF	TGCAGTGCTAGAGATTCACCTAGCGGGACCTACGAGCAGTACTTC